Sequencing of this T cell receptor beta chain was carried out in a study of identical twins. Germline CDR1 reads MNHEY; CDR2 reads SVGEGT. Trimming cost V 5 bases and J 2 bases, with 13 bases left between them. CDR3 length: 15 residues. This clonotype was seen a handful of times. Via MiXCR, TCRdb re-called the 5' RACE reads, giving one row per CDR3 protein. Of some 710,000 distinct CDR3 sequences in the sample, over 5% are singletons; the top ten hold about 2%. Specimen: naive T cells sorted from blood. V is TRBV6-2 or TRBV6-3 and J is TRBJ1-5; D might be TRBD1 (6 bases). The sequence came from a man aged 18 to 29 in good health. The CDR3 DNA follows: TGTGCCAGCAGTCCCCAGGGGCAAGGCAATCAGCCCCAGCATTTT. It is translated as CASSPQGQGNQPQHF.